The present TCR beta chain was sequenced within a study of pediatric ulcerative colitis. During colonoscopy, one to two rectal pinch biopsies were collected. Libraries were prepared by immunoSEQ multiplex PCR; TCRdb keeps only in-frame clonotypes and omits some of them. The data contain 30,000 or so clones, about 81% of them seen just once; the ten biggest clones take up approximately 1.1%. The germline V and J ends were trimmed by 2 bases and 3 bases, with 11 bases remaining between them. There are 15 residues in the CDR3. Germline assignment: CDR1 KGHSH and CDR2 LQKENI. This chain connects TRBV18 to TRBJ1-3; D remains ambiguous. The sequenced sample was gut tissue. The origin of this receptor is a boy between 10 and 17 years old with mild ulcerative colitis. CDR3 in DNA: TGTGCCAGCTCACCAATGGGGATAAGTGGAAACACCATATATTTT. The encoded protein is CASSPMGISGNTIYF. Full variable domain (missing parts from reference TRBV18 and TRBJ1-3): NAGVMQNPRHLVRRRGQEARLRCSPMKGHSHVYWYRQLPEEGLKFMVYLQKENIIDESGMPKERFSAEFPKEGPSILRIQQVVRGDSAAYFCASSPMGISGNTIYFGEGSWLTVV.